This T cell receptor (beta chain) was documented in a study of Ad26.COV2.S vaccination and SARS-CoV-2 variants. The treatment denotes: 19 received Ad26.COV2.S at low or high dose, single or two shots; roughly 5 received placebo; per-sample allocation not given. Specimen acquisition occurred on day 63 following the initial vaccine or placebo injection. Cohort 1b enrolled adults aged 18-55 years in Boston. Germline V gene sequence: CDR1 LNHDA, CDR2 SQIVND (reference sequence). This CDR3 has 15 residues. Deletions cut 6 bases from V and 1 base from J, with 15 bases between. The repertoire was sequenced with immunoSEQ multiplex PCR; TCRdb's copy has only in-frame clones and lacks some. The repertoire holds fewer than 400,000 clones, with 75% to 90% as singletons.

Sequenced here: peripheral blood, sampled in a trial of Ad26.COV2.S vaccine versus placebo. This sequence originates from a person between 18 and 65 years old who received the Ad26.COV2.S COVID-19 vaccine or a placebo. J is TRBJ1-2 and V is TRBV19; D is unclear. The CDR3, as DNA: TGTGCCAGTAGGAAGACACGCCTGAATAACTATGGCTACACCTTC. The encoded protein is CASRKTRLNNYGYTF.